A selection of T cell receptor beta chains follows, all from one sample in a study of long-term antiretroviral therapy in people with HIV. The table came from immunoSEQ multiplex PCR; TCRdb's copy has only in-frame clones and leaves some out. The sample holds more than 35,000 clones; 90% to 95% are singletons and the top ten take 2.7%. This material consisted of unsorted PBMCs, taken 3.7 years after starting antiretroviral therapy. The receptors shown here come from a woman in her 50s with HIV. Both conserved end residues are part of each CDR3. D genes are given only for firm matches. Expanded clones get a size class; other rows say once, few or many, or leave the size out.

J gene,V gene,clone size,D gene,CDR3 protein,CDR3 DNA
TRBJ2-1,TRBV5-8,.,.,CASSRGDEQFF,TGTGCCAGCAGTCGAGGGGATGAGCAGTTCTTC
TRBJ2-3,TRBV4-2,.,TRBD2,CASSQENGGVTDTQYF,TGTGCCAGCAGCCAAGAGAACGGGGGGGTCACAGATACGCAGTATTTT
TRBJ2-7,TRBV5-4,.,.,CASSLEGRYEQYF,TGTGCCAGCAGCCTGGAAGGGCGCTACGAGCAGTACTTC
TRBJ2-1,TRBV6-6,once,.,CASSPIREHNEQFF,TGTGCCAGCAGTCCAATCCGGGAACACAATGAGCAGTTCTTC
TRBJ2-7,TRBV5-1,once,TRBD1,CASNPGQANSYEQYF,TGCGCCAGCAACCCGGGACAGGCTAACTCCTACGAGCAGTACTTC
TRBJ1-1,TRBV30,.,.,CAWSFAVDRNTEAFF,TGTGCCTGGAGTTTCGCGGTGGACAGGAACACTGAAGCTTTCTTT
TRBJ2-1,TRBV2,once,TRBD1,CASSEGTGGNNEQFF,TGTGCCAGCAGTGAAGGGACAGGGGGGAACAATGAGCAGTTCTTC
TRBJ1-2,TRBV6-1,.,.,CASGGTDDGINYGYTF,TGTGCCAGCGGTGGAACAGACGATGGTATAAACTATGGCTACACCTTC
TRBJ1-3,TRBV7-9,.,.,CASSSSGFSGNTIYF,TGTGCCAGCAGCTCCTCAGGCTTCTCTGGAAACACCATATATTTT
TRBJ1-1,TRBV6-5,.,TRBD1,CASRGQGIMAEAFF,TGTGCCAGCAGAGGACAGGGAATAATGGCTGAAGCTTTCTTT
TRBJ1-2,TRBV2,.,TRBD1,CASSGARQGAFGYTF,TGTGCCAGCAGTGGAGCTAGACAGGGGGCGTTTGGCTACACCTTC
TRBJ2-2,TRBV7-7,.,.,CASSLESRYRRNTGELFF,TGTGCTAGCAGCTTAGAGTCTAGATATAGGAGGAACACCGGGGAGCTGTTTTTT
TRBJ2-1,TRBV4-1,.,.,CASSPWRGQSPYNEQFF,TGCGCCAGCAGCCCGTGGAGGGGGCAGTCTCCCTACAATGAGCAGTTCTTC
TRBJ1-6,TRBV27,.,TRBD1,CASSGDRVGSPLHF,TGTGCCAGCAGTGGAGACAGGGTAGGATCACCCCTCCACTTT
TRBJ2-7,TRBV27,.,TRBD2,CASSLGGSYEQYF,TGTGCCAGCAGCCTCGGGGGGTCGTACGAGCAGTACTTC
TRBJ2-7,TRBV2,.,TRBD1,CAILDRAPYEQYF,TGTGCCATCCTGGACAGGGCCCCCTACGAGCAGTACTTC
TRBJ2-7,TRBV7-9,.,TRBD1,CASSPQGVGEQYF,TGTGCCAGCAGCCCCCAGGGGGTAGGTGAGCAGTACTTC
TRBJ2-5,TRBV19,.,TRBD1,CASRDRRKAQETQYF,TGTGCCAGTAGGGACAGGCGGAAAGCCCAAGAGACCCAGTACTTC
TRBJ1-1,TRBV5-4,.,.,CASSTPDTLPEAFF,TGTGCCAGCAGCACTCCTGACACGCTACCTGAAGCTTTCTTT
TRBJ2-7,TRBV6-5,.,.,CASRKRDTSYEQYF,TGTGCCAGCAGAAAGCGGGACACCTCCTACGAGCAGTACTTC
TRBJ2-7,TRBV27,.,.,CASSLHAAPFYEQYF,TGTGCCAGCAGTTTACACGCAGCCCCCTTTTACGAGCAGTACTTC
TRBJ2-3,TRBV7-6,.,TRBD1,CASSRDSPSTDTQYF,TGTGCCAGCAGCAGGGACAGCCCAAGCACAGATACGCAGTATTTT
TRBJ1-4,TRBV29-1,.,TRBD1,CSVGQGGGEKLFF,TGCAGCGTTGGCCAGGGGGGTGGTGAAAAACTGTTTTTT
TRBJ2-7,TRBV7-2,once,TRBD1,CASSLGFGQGPYEQYF,TGTGCCAGCAGCTTAGGTTTCGGACAGGGCCCCTACGAGCAGTACTTC
TRBJ2-1,TRBV21-1,.,.,CASSKVGGIHEQFF,TGTGCCAGCAGCAAAGTGGGAGGGATACATGAGCAGTTCTTC
TRBJ1-1,TRBV9,.,.,CASSVRGEVNTEAFF,TGTGCCAGCAGCGTGAGGGGAGAGGTGAACACTGAAGCTTTCTTT
TRBJ1-1,TRBV5-4,.,TRBD1,CASSPTGGVNTEAFF,TGTGCCAGCAGCCCAACAGGGGGAGTTAACACTGAAGCTTTCTTT
TRBJ2-5,TRBV6-1,.,.,CASSESIVQETQYF,TGTGCCAGCAGTGAATCGATAGTCCAAGAGACCCAGTACTTC
TRBJ2-2,TRBV9,.,.,CASSVGFANTGELFF,TGTGCCAGCAGCGTAGGGTTCGCGAACACCGGGGAGCTGTTTTTT
TRBJ1-2,TRBV30,.,.,CAWSVAGPLNYTF,TGTGCCTGGAGTGTCGCGGGGCCCTTAAACTACACCTTC
TRBJ1-5,TRBV10-3,.,TRBD1,CAIRAGQDQPQHF,TGTGCCATCAGGGCTGGACAGGATCAGCCCCAGCATTTT
TRBJ1-2,TRBV18,.,.,CASSPGEGYTF,TGTGCCAGCTCACCCGGAGAAGGCTACACCTTC
TRBJ1-1,TRBV14,.,.,CASSQGTQEADTEAFF,TGTGCCAGCAGCCAAGGGACACAGGAAGCCGACACTGAAGCTTTCTTT
TRBJ2-5,TRBV5-8,once,.,CASSLDWQETQYF,TGTGCCAGCAGCTTAGACTGGCAAGAGACCCAGTACTTC
TRBJ1-1,TRBV29-1,.,TRBD1,CSVAGTGGFGTEAFF,TGCAGCGTTGCCGGGACAGGGGGATTTGGCACTGAAGCTTTCTTT
TRBJ1-2,TRBV19,.,.,CASSISSDSPYYGYTF,TGTGCCAGTAGTATCTCATCGGACAGCCCCTACTATGGCTACACCTTC
TRBJ2-3,TRBV4-3,.,TRBD2,CASSQVIAGGPSTDTQYF,TGCGCCAGCAGCCAAGTTATAGCGGGGGGGCCGAGCACAGATACGCAGTATTTT
TRBJ2-6,TRBV19,.,.,CASKEAFSGANVLTF,TGTGCCAGTAAGGAAGCCTTCTCTGGGGCCAACGTCCTGACTTTC
TRBJ1-2,TRBV30,.,TRBD1,CAWSATGAWGYGYTF,TGTGCCTGGAGTGCTACAGGGGCCTGGGGCTATGGCTACACCTTC
TRBJ2-3,TRBV30,.,TRBD2,CAWSTSGGVDTQYF,TGTGCCTGGAGTACTAGCGGGGGTGTAGATACGCAGTATTTT
TRBJ2-1,TRBV27,.,.,CASSLVFRGNYNEQFF,TGTGCCAGCAGTTTAGTGTTTAGAGGGAACTACAATGAGCAGTTCTTC
TRBJ2-7,TRBV7-9,.,.,CASSPTPATGKHEQYF,TGTGCCAGCAGCCCGACCCCAGCCACAGGGAAACACGAGCAGTACTTC
TRBJ2-1,TRBV30,.,TRBD2,CALLGTSGGQSSYNEQFF,TGTGCCTTACTTGGGACTAGCGGGGGCCAAAGCTCCTACAATGAGCAGTTCTTC